This T cell receptor beta chain was recovered during a study of beta chain features in type 1 diabetes. Findings and limits, study-wide: Among patients with Type 1 diabetes, TCRB CDR3s were moderately but significantly shorter in every one of the four CD4+ subsets. Healthy donors had naive, central memory and Treg TCRB repertoires that appeared less similar than those seen among patients. Patients with type 1 diabetes showed fewer VDJ junction insertions and more deletions.

This clone counts as medium-sized (0.01 to 0.1%). The target antigen is unknown. A CD45RO/CCR7/CD25/CD127/CD95/CD27 panel sorted naive, central memory, regulatory and stem cell-like memory CD4+ cells. The authors reverse transcribed all of the isolated RNA, so sequencing captured expressed TCRB transcripts. Measured with immunoSEQ multiplex PCR; TCRdb has only the in-frame clones, and not every one. The sample has more than 95,000 clones, 17% seen once. There are 14 residues in the CDR3. V was shortened by 5 bases and J by 1 base, with 12 bases between the two germline ends. CDR1 is GTSNPN and CDR2 is SVGIG in the germline V gene (reference sequence).

The sequenced sample was central memory CD4+ T cells from blood. The source of this sequence is a man aged 18-30 years with type 1 diabetes. The rearrangement uses TRBV30 and TRBJ2-1, with D perhaps matching TRBD1 (6 bases). CDR3 DNA sequence: TGTGCCTGGGACCAGGGGTTTTCCTACAATGAGCAGTTCTTC. This translates into CAWDQGFSYNEQFF.